What follows are 2 T cell receptor beta chains derived from one specimen sequenced in a study of graft-versus-host responses after intestinal transplantation. Generated by immunoSEQ multiplex PCR, the TCRdb table keeps only in-frame clones and is missing some. The profile covers about 40,000 clones, with about 90% appearing a single time and 2% to 2.5% taken by the ten largest. The sequencing used PBMCs, collected 314 days after intestinal transplant. These receptors all stem from a human patient who received an intestinal transplant, so some T cells may come from the graft donor.

The chain recombines TRBV7-6 with TRBJ1-4; D may be TRBD1 (5 bases). V was trimmed by 10 bases and J by 3 bases, leaving 12 bases between them. Germline lookup yields CDR1 SGHVS and CDR2 FNYEAQ. This CDR3 spans 13 amino acids. In DNA, the CDR3 is TGTGCCACTATGAAGGGGCCTAATGAAAAACTGTTTTTT. Translating it yields CATMKGPNEKLFF.

V and J are TRBV13 and TRBJ2-1; D gene uncertain. The CDR3 has 12 residues. Germline loops: CDR1 PRHDT, CDR2 FYEKMQ (reference sequence). V was clipped by 5 bases and J by 8 bases, with 10 bases between them. CDR3 protein: CASSADLDEQFF. CDR3 sequence (DNA): TGTGCCAGCAGCGCTGACTTGGATGAGCAGTTCTTC.